These T cell receptor beta chains were read from a single sample in a study of post-analysis software for immune sequencing data. One entry per CDR3 protein results from TCRdb running MiXCR on the PCR reads. The table records hundreds of thousands of distinct CDR3 sequences, 30% of them present only once. Specimen: blood. The receptors here all came from a girl aged 5-17 years with multiple sclerosis. The CDR3 runs from the conserved cysteine through the conserved F or W. D genes are given only for firm matches. Clone size is stated in some rows and not others, as once, few, many or a class when expanded.

TGTGCCAGCTCACCGCAGAGGATTCAAGAGACCCAGTACTTC	CASSPQRIQETQYF	TRBV18	TRBJ2-5	-	-
TGTGCCAGCACCAGCCCGGGGGGAGCTTTCTTT	CASTSPGGAFF	TRBV12-3/TRBV12-4	TRBJ1-1	few	-
TGTGCCAGCAGCGCACGCCACGGGGGCACAGATACGCAGTATTTT	CASSARHGGTDTQYF	TRBV11-2	TRBJ2-3	few	-
TGTGCCAGCAGTCCTACCCGACTAGCGGGGGGGTGGTATTTT	CASSPTRLAGGWYF	TRBV27	TRBJ2-3	few	TRBD2
TGCAGTGCCCCTAACCAGGGGAATGCGCAGTACTTC	CSAPNQGNAQYF	TRBV20-1	TRBJ2-5	many	-
TGTGCCAGCAGTCAGGTTAACACGCTCGGATACACCTTC	CASSQVNTLGYTF	TRBV6-6	TRBJ1-2	few	-
TGCAGTGCCCGGCAGACACCCGCGGTGCCCAACAATGAGCAGTTCTTC	CSARQTPAVPNNEQFF	TRBV20-1	TRBJ2-1	few	-
TGCAGTGCTAGAGATTCCGCACACAGCCAAGAGACCCAGTACTTC	CSARDSAHSQETQYF	TRBV20-1	TRBJ2-5	few	-
TGCGCCAGCAGCTTGATCCGAGGTTCCGAGACCCAGTACTTC	CASSLIRGSETQYF	TRBV5-1	TRBJ2-5	-	-
TGTGCCAGCAGACTAAACCCGGGACAGGGGGCATGCGACGGCTACACCTTC	CASRLNPGQGACDGYTF	TRBV6-1	TRBJ1-2	-	TRBD1
TGTGCCACCAGCAACCAGGACATCTCCTACGAGCAGTACTTC	CATSNQDISYEQYF	TRBV15	TRBJ2-7	few	-
TGTGCCAGCAGCTTAGCGATTTTTATCGGCACAGATACGCAGTATTTT	CASSLAIFIGTDTQYF	TRBV11-2	TRBJ2-3	few	-
TGTGCCAGCAGGGGCGAAAAACTGTTTTTT	CASRGEKLFF	TRBV2	TRBJ1-4	many	-
TGCAGTGCCCAAAGCGGGAACGCCTACAATGAGCAGTTCTTC	CSAQSGNAYNEQFF	TRBV20-1	TRBJ2-1	few	TRBD2
TGCAGCGTTGTGCCGCAGTCTCGGGAGACCCAGTACTTC	CSVVPQSRETQYF	TRBV29-1	TRBJ2-5	few	-
TGTGCCAGCAGCCAACCCGGGACACCTTCCTATTACGAGCAGTACTTC	CASSQPGTPSYYEQYF	TRBV28	TRBJ2-7	-	-
TGTGCCAGCAGTTTAATTCCTTCCTACGAGCAGTACTTC	CASSLIPSYEQYF	TRBV27	TRBJ2-7	many	-